This T cell receptor beta chain comes out of a study of T cell clones after liver transplantation (dated by TCRdb to 2018 to 2020). In the study overall: Samples were obtained from ITN030ST, a randomized trial in which withdrawal of immunosuppression was attempted within 2 years of liver transplantation. As an antigen-independent comparator for the donor-reactive sequences, third party-reactive TCRbeta sequences from pre-transplant MLRs were identified as well. After a pre-transplant mixed lymphocyte reaction, TCRbeta sequencing was used to pinpoint donor-reactive T cell clones, which were subsequently tracked in post-transplant blood. Of the 8 liver transplant recipients making up the studied cohort, 3 were classified as tolerant and 5 as non-tolerant. Tolerance meant complete immunosuppression withdrawal for at least one year without liver enzymes rising beyond twice the upper limit of normal. Until randomization at 12-24 months post-transplant, subjects were given standard immunosuppression, with no induction therapy. Of the eight recipients, three were HCV-positive, while the remaining recipients had been transplanted for non-autoimmune, non-viral indications. Blood samples were taken pre-transplant, pre-randomization before withdrawal, and post-randomization after full withdrawal or failed withdrawal.

The CDR3, cysteine through phenylalanine, is 12 amino acids long. Just the 36-base CDR3 DNA is kept, in frame starting at base 1. The germline V gene yields SGHRS for CDR1 and YFSETQ for CDR2. V is shortened by 4 bases, J by 3 bases, and the region joining them spans 6 bases. Unstimulated PBMCs, after thawing, were stained for CD3, CD4 and CD8 and then FACS-sorted into CD3+CD4+ and CD3+CD8+ populations. Each of the 8 studied subjects was randomized to immunosuppression withdrawal. Genomic DNA was isolated with the Qiagen DNeasy Blood and Tissue Kit. Overall study outcomes, separate from this receptor: When repertoire turnover was taken into account, detection of donor-reactive sequences was significantly reduced in 7 of 8 subjects for CD4 and in 8 of 8 subjects for CD8. In most of the 8 subjects, regardless of tolerance or HCV status, circulating donor-reactive CD4 TCRbeta sequences dropped significantly post-transplant. In two subjects, low numbers of available donor cells limited the measurable donor-reactive repertoire. Since no allograft tissue specimens were available, donor-reactive T cells may have migrated into the graft instead of being deleted. Because of small, heterogeneous patient numbers and non-standardized post-transplant time points, the conclusions were only preliminary. Donor-reactive sequences decreased more than third party-reactive sequences, which suggests partial antigen-specific deletion that was not related to withdrawal success.

For this clone: Its antigen target is currently unknown. No much larger clone is present one base from it, and per-base qualities are unavailable. This sample also contains other DNA sequences that code for the same CDR3.

Using immunoSEQ, frozen genomic DNA was subjected to high-throughput TCRbeta CDR3 sequencing, a process that included PCR amplification, mapping, bias correction and internal controls. In the paper's pipeline: Only productive rearrangements were retained, and each unique TCRbeta sequence was defined by its CDR3 nucleotide sequence together with its V and J gene. For classification of a sequence as donor-reactive, at least 5-fold expansion in CFSE-low cells relative to unstimulated pre-transplant cells and a frequency of at least 0.01% were required. To ensure at least 90% detection power, minimum frequency thresholds were set for each subject based on that subject's lowest-template unstimulated sample. Repertoire turnover was measured by Jensen-Shannon divergence between the top 1000 TCRbeta sequences post- and pre-transplant. Two-sided Fisher's exact tests were used to test for changes in the detection of donor-reactive sequences. TCRdb took over this immuneACCESS table, retaining in-frame rearrangements with V and J assigned. Such tables are incomplete; in checked studies, under half of the missing clones stem from an unresolved V gene, and the remainder is unexplained. V and J calls and clone size are copied from that table; D and trimming were computed from the DNA. This sample lists around 78,000 clones; over 65% were detected once. The ten biggest clones cover less than 3% of the sample.

The sequence was collected from a human patient who received a liver transplant. Following a transplant, a fraction of the T cells may be traceable to the graft donor. The specimen was CD4+ T cells from blood, collected at the 22-month timepoint. The V and J segments used are TRBV5-1 and TRBJ2-3; a confident D gene designation cannot be given. DNA sequence: TGCGCCAGCAGCCCCGGGACAGATACGCAGTATTTT. Its translation reads: CASSPGTDTQYF.